The rows below give T cell receptor beta chains drawn from one sample of a study of T cells in localized non-small cell lung cancer. Assay used: immunoSEQ multiplex PCR; TCRdb lists only in-frame clones, some missing. The sample has about 62,000 clones, 81% seen once. Sequenced here: PBMCs, sampled before any cancer treatment. These TCRs come from a man aged 35 to 69 with stage II lung adenocarcinoma. CDR3s include the opening cysteine and the closing phenylalanine or tryptophan. Each record gives: V gene, clone size, J gene, D gene, CDR3 DNA, CDR3 protein. The D gene is left open where the match is weak. For some rows the clone size is stated as once, few or many, or as a class when expanded; others skip it.

v_call: TRBV6-5; clone_size: NA; j_call: TRBJ2-7; d_call: NA; cdr3_nt: TGTGCCAGCAGTTACTCGTTCCAGGGTGGCTACGAGCAGTACTTC; cdr3_aa: CASSYSFQGGYEQYF
v_call: TRBV2; clone_size: NA; j_call: TRBJ2-1; d_call: TRBD2; cdr3_nt: TGTGCCAGCAGCCTGGGGACTAGCGGGAGCAAATCCTACAATGAGCAGTTCTTC; cdr3_aa: CASSLGTSGSKSYNEQFF
v_call: TRBV6-1; clone_size: NA; j_call: TRBJ1-1; d_call: NA; cdr3_nt: TGTGCCACCTCAGGGCCGAACACTGAAGCTTTCTTT; cdr3_aa: CATSGPNTEAFF
v_call: TRBV5-4; clone_size: NA; j_call: TRBJ2-1; d_call: TRBD1; cdr3_nt: TGTGCCAGCAGCCTCGGGACAGAACCCTACAATGAGCAGTTCTTC; cdr3_aa: CASSLGTEPYNEQFF
v_call: TRBV10-3; clone_size: NA; j_call: TRBJ2-3; d_call: TRBD2; cdr3_nt: TGTGCCATCAGTGAAGCGGGGACAGATACGCAGTATTTT; cdr3_aa: CAISEAGTDTQYF
v_call: TRBV30; clone_size: NA; j_call: TRBJ2-1; d_call: NA; cdr3_nt: TGTGCCTGGAGTGTAAGGGCTGGCGGCTCCTACAATGAGCAGTTCTTC; cdr3_aa: CAWSVRAGGSYNEQFF
v_call: TRBV7-3; clone_size: few; j_call: TRBJ2-1; d_call: TRBD2; cdr3_nt: TGTGCCAGCAGCTTAAGTATCCCCCCGTTGGGGGAGGGCCTATGGTACAATGAGCAGTTCTTC; cdr3_aa: CASSLSIPPLGEGLWYNEQFF
v_call: TRBV7-2; clone_size: NA; j_call: TRBJ2-7; d_call: TRBD2; cdr3_nt: TGTGCCAGCAGCAAATCCGGGACTAGCGCCTCCTACGAGCAGTACTTC; cdr3_aa: CASSKSGTSASYEQYF
v_call: TRBV29-1; clone_size: NA; j_call: TRBJ2-2; d_call: TRBD2; cdr3_nt: TGCAGCGTTGAAGATGGATCGGCGGGAGGGAACACCGGGGAGCTGTTTTTT; cdr3_aa: CSVEDGSAGGNTGELFF
v_call: TRBV10-3; clone_size: NA; j_call: TRBJ2-1; d_call: NA; cdr3_nt: TGTGCCATCAGTGAGGGATCGCGGTCCTACAATGAGCAGTTCTTC; cdr3_aa: CAISEGSRSYNEQFF
v_call: TRBV6-1; clone_size: NA; j_call: TRBJ1-5; d_call: NA; cdr3_nt: TGTGCCAGCAGTGAACGGCCGCGGGCAGGACCTAATCAGCCCCAGCATTTT; cdr3_aa: CASSERPRAGPNQPQHF
v_call: TRBV7-9; clone_size: NA; j_call: TRBJ2-3; d_call: NA; cdr3_nt: TGTGCCAGCAGCGGCCGGAAAAGGGAGACAGATACGCAGTATTTT; cdr3_aa: CASSGRKRETDTQYF
v_call: TRBV28; clone_size: NA; j_call: TRBJ1-6; d_call: TRBD1; cdr3_nt: TGTGCCAGCAGCCCCGGGACAGGGCCAACGGCCCTCCACTTT; cdr3_aa: CASSPGTGPTALHF
v_call: TRBV7-9; clone_size: NA; j_call: TRBJ2-1; d_call: NA; cdr3_nt: TGTGCCAGCAGCCAATCAATCCAGCAGTTCTTC; cdr3_aa: CASSQSIQQFF
v_call: TRBV4-2; clone_size: NA; j_call: TRBJ1-3; d_call: NA; cdr3_nt: TGTGCCAGCAGCCAAGATCGACACTCTGGAAACACCATATATTTT; cdr3_aa: CASSQDRHSGNTIYF
v_call: TRBV11-1; clone_size: NA; j_call: TRBJ1-5; d_call: NA; cdr3_nt: TGTGCCAGCGCCAGACAAGGTGATCAGCCCCAGCATTTT; cdr3_aa: CASARQGDQPQHF
v_call: TRBV7-9; clone_size: few; j_call: TRBJ2-5; d_call: NA; cdr3_nt: TGTGCCAGCAGTACCTCAGGACAAGAGACCCAGTACTTC; cdr3_aa: CASSTSGQETQYF
v_call: TRBV5-4; clone_size: NA; j_call: TRBJ2-3; d_call: NA; cdr3_nt: TGTGCCAGCAGCCCGGGGGACAGTAGCACAGATACGCAGTATTTT; cdr3_aa: CASSPGDSSTDTQYF